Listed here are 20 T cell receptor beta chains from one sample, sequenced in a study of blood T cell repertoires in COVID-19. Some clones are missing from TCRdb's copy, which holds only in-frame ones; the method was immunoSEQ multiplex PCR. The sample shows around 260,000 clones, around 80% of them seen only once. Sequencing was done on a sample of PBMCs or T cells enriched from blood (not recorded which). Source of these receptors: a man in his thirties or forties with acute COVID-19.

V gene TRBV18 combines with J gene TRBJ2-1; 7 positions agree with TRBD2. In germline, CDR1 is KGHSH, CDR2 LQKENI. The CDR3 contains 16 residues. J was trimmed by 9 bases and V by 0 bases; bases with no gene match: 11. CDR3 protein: CASSPPGLAAQGEQFF. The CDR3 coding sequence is TGTGCCAGCTCACCACCGGGGCTAGCGGCCCAGGGTGAGCAGTTCTTC.

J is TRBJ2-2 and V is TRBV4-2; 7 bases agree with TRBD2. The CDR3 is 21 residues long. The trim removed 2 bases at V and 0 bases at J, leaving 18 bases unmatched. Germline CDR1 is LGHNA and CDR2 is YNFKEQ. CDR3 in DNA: TGTGCCAGCAGCCAAACCCCGGGGCTAGCGGAACCCACCGCGAACACCGGGGAGCTGTTTTTT. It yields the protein CASSQTPGLAEPTANTGELFF.

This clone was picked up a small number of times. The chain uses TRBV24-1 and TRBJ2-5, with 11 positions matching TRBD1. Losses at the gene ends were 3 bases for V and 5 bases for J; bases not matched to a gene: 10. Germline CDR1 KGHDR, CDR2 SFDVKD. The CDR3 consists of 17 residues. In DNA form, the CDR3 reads TGTGCCACCAGTGATCCTGGACAGGGGGCGCTTGATGAGACCCAGTACTTC. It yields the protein CATSDPGQGALDETQYF.

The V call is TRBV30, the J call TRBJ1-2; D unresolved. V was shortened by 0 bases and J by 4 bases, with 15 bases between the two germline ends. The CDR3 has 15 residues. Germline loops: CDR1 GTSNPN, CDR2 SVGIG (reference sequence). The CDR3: CAWSVWVGLSYGYTF. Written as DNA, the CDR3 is TGTGCCTGGAGTGTATGGGTGGGCCTCTCCTATGGCTACACCTTC.

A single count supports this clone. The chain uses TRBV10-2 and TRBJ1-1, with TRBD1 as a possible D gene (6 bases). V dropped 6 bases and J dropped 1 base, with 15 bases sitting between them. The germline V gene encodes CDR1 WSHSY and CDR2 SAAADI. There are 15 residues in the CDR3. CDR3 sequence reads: CASSPSGGRNTEAFF. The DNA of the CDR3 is TGCGCCAGCAGCCCGAGCGGGGGCAGGAACACTGAAGCTTTCTTT.

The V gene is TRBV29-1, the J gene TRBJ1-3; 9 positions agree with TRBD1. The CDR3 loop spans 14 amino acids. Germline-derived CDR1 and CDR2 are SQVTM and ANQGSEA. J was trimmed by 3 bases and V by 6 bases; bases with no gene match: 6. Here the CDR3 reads CSVRTGAGGNTIYF. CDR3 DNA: TGCAGCGTCCGGACAGGGGCGGGTGGAAACACCATATATTTT.

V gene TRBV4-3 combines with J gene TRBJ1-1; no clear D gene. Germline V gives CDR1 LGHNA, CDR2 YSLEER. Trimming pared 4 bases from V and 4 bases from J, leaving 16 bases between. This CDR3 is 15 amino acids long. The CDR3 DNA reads TGCGCCAGCAGCCCCGACCGAGGAGGATTCACTGAAGCTTTCTTT. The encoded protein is CASSPDRGGFTEAFF.

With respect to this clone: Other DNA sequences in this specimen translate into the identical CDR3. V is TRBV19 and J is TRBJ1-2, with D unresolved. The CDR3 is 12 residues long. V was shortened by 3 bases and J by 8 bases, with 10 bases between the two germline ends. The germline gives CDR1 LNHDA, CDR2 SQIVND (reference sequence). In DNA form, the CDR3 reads TGTGCCAGTAGTATCGGAGCCGGCGGCTACACCTTC. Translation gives CASSIGAGGYTF.

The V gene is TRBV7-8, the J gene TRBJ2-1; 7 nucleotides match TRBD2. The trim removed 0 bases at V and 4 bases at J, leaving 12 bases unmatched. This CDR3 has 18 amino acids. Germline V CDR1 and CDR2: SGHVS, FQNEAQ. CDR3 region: CASSLAPLGREGYNEQFF. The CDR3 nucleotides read TGTGCCAGCAGCTTAGCGCCCCTGGGCAGGGAGGGATACAATGAGCAGTTCTTC.

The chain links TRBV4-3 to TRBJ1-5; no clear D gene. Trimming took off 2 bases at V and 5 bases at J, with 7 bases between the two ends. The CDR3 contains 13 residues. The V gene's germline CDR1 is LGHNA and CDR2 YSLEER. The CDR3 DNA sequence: TGCGCCAGCAGCCAACAGGAAGATCAGCCCCAGCATTTT. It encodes CASSQQEDQPQHF.

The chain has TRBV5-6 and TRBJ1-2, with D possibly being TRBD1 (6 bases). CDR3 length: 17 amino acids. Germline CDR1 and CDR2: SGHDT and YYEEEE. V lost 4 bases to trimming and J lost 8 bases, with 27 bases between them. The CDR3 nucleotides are TGTGCCAGCAGCCCCTCCGCCCCCTTAGGGGGTGAGTGGGGCTACACCTTC. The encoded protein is CASSPSAPLGGEWGYTF.

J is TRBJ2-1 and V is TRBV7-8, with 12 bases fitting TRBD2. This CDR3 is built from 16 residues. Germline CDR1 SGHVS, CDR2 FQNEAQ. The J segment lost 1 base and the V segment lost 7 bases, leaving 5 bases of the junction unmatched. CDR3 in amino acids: CASTGLAGYSYNEQFF. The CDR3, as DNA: TGTGCCAGCACAGGACTAGCGGGGTATTCCTACAATGAGCAGTTCTTC.

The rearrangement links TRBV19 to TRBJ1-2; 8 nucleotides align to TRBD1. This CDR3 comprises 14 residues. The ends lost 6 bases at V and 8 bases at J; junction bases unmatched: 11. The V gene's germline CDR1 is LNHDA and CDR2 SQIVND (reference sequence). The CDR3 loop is CASSSEPGGQGYTF. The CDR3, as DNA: TGTGCCAGTAGCTCGGAACCAGGGGGCCAGGGCTACACCTTC.

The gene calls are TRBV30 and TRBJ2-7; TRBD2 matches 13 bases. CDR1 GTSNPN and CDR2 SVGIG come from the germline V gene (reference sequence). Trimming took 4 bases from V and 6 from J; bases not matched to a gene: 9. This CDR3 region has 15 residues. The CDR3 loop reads CAWKPGLAGYAEQYV. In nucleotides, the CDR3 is TGTGCCTGGAAGCCGGGACTAGCGGGATATGCCGAGCAGTACGTC.

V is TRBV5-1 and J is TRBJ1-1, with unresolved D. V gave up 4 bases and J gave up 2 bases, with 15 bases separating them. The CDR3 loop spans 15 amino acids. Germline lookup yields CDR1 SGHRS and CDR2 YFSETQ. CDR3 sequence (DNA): TGCGCCAGCAGCCCGGCTCGGGTTATAAACACTGAAGCTTTCTTT. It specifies CASSPARVINTEAFF.

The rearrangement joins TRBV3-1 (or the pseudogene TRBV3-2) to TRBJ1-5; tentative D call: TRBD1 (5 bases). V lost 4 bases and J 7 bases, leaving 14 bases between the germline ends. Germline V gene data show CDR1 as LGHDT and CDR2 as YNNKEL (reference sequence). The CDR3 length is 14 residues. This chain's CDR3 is CASSLTDSGQPQHF. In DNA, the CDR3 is TGTGCCAGCAGCCTTACCGACAGCGGGCAGCCCCAGCATTTT.

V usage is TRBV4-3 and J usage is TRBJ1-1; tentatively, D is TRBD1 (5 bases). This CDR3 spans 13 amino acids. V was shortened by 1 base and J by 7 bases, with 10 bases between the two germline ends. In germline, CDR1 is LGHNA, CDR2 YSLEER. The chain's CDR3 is CASSQVWGVEAFF. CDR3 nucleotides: TGCGCCAGCAGCCAAGTTTGGGGCGTTGAAGCTTTCTTT.

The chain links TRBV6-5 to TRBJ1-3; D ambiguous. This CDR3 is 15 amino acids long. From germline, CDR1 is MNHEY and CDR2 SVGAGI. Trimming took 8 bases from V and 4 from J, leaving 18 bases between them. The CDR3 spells CASGLGFSAGNTIYF. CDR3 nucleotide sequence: TGTGCCAGCGGCCTCGGGTTTTCAGCGGGAAACACCATATATTTT.

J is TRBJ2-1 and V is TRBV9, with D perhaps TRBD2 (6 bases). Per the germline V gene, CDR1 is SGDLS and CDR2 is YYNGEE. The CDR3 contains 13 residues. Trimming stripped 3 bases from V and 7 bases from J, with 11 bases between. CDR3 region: CASSASGGNEQFF. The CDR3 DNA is TGTGCCAGCAGCGCCTCTGGGGGGAATGAGCAGTTCTTC.

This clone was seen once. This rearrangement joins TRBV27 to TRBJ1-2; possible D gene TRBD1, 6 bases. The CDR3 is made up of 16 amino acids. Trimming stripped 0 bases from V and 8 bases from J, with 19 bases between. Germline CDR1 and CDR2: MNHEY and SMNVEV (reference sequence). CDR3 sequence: CASSLSLGGGVGGYTF. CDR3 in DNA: TGTGCCAGCAGTTTATCGTTGGGAGGGGGAGTGGGGGGCTACACCTTC.